This entry describes one T cell receptor (beta chain). Its matching antigen is unknown. The repertoire was sequenced with immunoSEQ multiplex PCR; TCRdb's copy has only in-frame clones and lacks some. The repertoire table contains roughly 34,000 clones. The sample is drawn from a study of T cells in women clearing cervical HPV infection. Regarding the study as a whole: Timing of associations relative to infection is unclear; T-cell subsets were not isolated. CIN3+ cases had significantly higher TCR richness than controls; evenness did not differ.

The clonotype originates from a woman between 18 and 70 years old with a cervical HPV16 infection that either progressed to CIN3+ or cleared (not recorded which). Sequencing used blood buffy coat.

CDR3 DNA, as far as it was read: TGCGCCAGCAGCTTTTCATCTAGCGGGGGGGCCGGGAACATT. Residues: CASSFSSSGGAGNI. The entire CDR3 reads CASSFSSSGGAGNIQYF. The chain employs TRBV5-1 and TRBJ2-4, with 12 nucleotides matching TRBD2. The read terminates 3 residues before the CDR3 end, so the remaining end is supplied by the germline J gene. The germline CDR1 and CDR2 sequences are SGHRS and YFSETQ. This CDR3 has 17 residues. J gave up 7 bases and V 2 bases, and 10 bases lay outside the gene matches.